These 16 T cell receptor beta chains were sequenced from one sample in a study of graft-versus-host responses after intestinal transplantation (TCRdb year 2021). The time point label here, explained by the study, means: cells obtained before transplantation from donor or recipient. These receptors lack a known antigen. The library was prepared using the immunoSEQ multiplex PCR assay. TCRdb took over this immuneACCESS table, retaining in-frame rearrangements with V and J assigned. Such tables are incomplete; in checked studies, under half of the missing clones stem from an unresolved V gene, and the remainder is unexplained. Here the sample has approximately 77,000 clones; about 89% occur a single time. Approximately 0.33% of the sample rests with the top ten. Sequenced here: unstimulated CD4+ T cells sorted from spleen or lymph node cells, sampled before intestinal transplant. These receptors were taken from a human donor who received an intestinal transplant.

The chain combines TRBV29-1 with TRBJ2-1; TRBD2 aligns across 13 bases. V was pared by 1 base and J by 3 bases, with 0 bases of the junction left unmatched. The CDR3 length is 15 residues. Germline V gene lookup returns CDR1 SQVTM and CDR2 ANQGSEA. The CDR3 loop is CSVEGTSGSYNEQFF. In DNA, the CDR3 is TGCAGCGTTGAAGGGACTAGCGGGAGCTACAATGAGCAGTTCTTC.

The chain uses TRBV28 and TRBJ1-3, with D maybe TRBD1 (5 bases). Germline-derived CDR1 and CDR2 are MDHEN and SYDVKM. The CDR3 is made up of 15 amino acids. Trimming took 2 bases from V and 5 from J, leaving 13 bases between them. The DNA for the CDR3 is TGTGCCAGCAGTTTAGCCAGGGTCGGAAGAAACACCATATATTTT. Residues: CASSLARVGRNTIYF.

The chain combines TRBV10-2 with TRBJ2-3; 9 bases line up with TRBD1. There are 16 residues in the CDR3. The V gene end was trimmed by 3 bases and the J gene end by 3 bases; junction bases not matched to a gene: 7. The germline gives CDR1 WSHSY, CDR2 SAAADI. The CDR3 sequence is CASSETGQGGTDTQYF. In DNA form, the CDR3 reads TGCGCCAGCAGTGAAACGGGACAGGGAGGGACAGATACGCAGTATTTT.

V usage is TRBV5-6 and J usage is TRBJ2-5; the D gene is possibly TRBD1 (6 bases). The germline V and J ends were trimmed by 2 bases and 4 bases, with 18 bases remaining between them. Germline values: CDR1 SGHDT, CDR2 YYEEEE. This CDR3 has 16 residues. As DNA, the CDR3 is TGTGCCAGCAGCTTAGGGCCAGGGGCGAAGAGAGAGACCCAGTACTTC. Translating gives CASSLGPGAKRETQYF. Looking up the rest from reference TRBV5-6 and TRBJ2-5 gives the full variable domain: DAGVTQSPTHLIKTRGQQVTLRCSPKSGHDTVSWYQQALGQGPQFIFQYYEEEERQRGNFPDRFSGHQFPNYSSELNVNALLLGDSALYLCASSLGPGAKRETQYFGPGTRLLVL.

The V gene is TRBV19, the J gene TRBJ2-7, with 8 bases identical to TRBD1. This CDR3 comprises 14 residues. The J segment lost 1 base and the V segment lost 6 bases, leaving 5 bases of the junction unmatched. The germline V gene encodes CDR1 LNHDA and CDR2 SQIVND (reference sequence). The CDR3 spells CASSKQGGSYEQYF. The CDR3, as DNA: TGTGCCAGTAGCAAACAGGGGGGTTCCTACGAGCAGTACTTC.

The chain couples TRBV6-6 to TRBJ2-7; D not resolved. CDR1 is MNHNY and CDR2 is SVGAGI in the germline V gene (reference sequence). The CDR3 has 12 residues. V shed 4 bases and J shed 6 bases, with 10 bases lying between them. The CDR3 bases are TGTGCCAGCAGTTTCCCCTCCGGCGAGCAGTACTTC. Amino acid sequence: CASSFPSGEQYF.

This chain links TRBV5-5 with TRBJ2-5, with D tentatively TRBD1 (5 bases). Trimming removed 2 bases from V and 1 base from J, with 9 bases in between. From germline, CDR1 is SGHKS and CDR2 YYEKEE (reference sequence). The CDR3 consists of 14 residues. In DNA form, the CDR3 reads TGTGCCAGCAGCTTCGCAGGGTCCCAAGAGACCCAGTACTTC. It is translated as CASSFAGSQETQYF.

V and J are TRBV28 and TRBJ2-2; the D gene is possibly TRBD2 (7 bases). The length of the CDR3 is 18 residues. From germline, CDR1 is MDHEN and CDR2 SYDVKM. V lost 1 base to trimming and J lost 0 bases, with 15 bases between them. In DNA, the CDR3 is TGTGCCAGCAGTTTATTTGGGGGGGGCTCCGCGAACACCGGGGAGCTGTTTTTT. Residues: CASSLFGGGSANTGELFF.

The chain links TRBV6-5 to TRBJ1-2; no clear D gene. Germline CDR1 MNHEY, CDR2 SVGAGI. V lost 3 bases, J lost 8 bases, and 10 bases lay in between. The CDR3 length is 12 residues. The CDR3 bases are TGTGCCAGCAGTTATTCGGTCGGGGGCTACACCTTC. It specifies CASSYSVGGYTF.

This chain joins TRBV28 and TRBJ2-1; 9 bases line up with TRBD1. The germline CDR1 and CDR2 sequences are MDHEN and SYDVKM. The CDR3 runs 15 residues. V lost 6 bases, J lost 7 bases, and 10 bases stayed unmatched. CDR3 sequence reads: CASSPGQGTRNEQFF. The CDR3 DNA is TGTGCCAGCAGCCCGGGACAGGGCACGAGAAATGAGCAGTTCTTC.

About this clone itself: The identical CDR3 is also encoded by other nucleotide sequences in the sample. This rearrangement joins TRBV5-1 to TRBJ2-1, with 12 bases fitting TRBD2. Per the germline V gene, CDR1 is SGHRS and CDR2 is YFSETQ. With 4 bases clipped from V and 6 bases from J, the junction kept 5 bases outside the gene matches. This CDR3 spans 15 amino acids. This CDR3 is CASSPGLAGGNEQFF. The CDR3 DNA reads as TGCGCCAGCAGCCCGGGACTAGCGGGCGGCAATGAGCAGTTCTTC.

The CDR3 nucleotides are TGTGCCAGCAGCTCGGCGGGGACAGGGGGGAACACTGAAGCTTTCTTT. Its translation: CASSSAGTGGNTEAFF. This rearrangement joins TRBV5-5 to TRBJ1-1; 11 nucleotides line up with TRBD1. The CDR3 loop spans 16 amino acids. In germline, CDR1 is SGHKS, CDR2 YYEKEE (reference sequence). The J segment lost 1 base and the V segment lost 3 bases, leaving 5 bases of the junction unmatched.

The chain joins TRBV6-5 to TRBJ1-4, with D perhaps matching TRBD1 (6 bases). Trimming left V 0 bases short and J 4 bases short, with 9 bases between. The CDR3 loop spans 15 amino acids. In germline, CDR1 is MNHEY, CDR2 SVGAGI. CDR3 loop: CASSYSGQRNEKLFF. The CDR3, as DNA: TGTGCCAGCAGTTACTCCGGACAGCGTAATGAAAAACTGTTTTTT.

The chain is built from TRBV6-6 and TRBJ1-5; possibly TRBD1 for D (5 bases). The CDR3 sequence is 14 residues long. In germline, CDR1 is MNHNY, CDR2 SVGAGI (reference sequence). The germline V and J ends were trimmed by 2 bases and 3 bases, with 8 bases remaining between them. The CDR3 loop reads CASSYAGFNQPQHF. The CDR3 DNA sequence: TGTGCCAGCAGTTACGCAGGGTTCAATCAGCCCCAGCATTTT.

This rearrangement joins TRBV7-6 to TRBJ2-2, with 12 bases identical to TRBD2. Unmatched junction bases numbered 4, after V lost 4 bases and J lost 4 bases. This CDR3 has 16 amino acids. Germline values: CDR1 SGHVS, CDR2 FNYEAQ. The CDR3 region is CASSSPSGRGTGELFF. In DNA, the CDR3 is TGTGCCAGCAGCTCCCCTAGCGGGAGGGGCACCGGGGAGCTGTTTTTT.

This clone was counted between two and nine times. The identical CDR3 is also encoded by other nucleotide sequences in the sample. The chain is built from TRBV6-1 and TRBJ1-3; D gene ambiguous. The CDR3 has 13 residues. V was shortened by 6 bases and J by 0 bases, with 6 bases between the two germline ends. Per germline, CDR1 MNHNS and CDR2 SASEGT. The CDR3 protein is CASRASSGNTIYF. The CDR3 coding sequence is TGTGCCAGCAGAGCTTCCTCTGGAAACACCATATATTTT.